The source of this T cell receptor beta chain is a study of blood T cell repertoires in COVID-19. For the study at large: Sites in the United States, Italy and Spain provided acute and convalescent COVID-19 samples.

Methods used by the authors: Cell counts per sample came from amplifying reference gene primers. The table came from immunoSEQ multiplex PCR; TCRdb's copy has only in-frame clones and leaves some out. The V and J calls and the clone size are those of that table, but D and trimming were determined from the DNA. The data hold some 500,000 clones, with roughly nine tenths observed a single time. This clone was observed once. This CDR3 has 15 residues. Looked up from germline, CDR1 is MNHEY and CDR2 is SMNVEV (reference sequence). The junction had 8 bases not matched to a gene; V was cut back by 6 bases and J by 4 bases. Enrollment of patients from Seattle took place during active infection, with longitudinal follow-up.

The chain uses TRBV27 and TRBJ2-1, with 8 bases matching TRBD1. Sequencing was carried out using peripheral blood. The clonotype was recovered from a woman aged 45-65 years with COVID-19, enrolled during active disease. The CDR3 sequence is CASSPTGDTYNEQFF. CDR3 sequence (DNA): TGTGCCAGCAGCCCGACAGGGGATACATACAATGAGCAGTTCTTC.